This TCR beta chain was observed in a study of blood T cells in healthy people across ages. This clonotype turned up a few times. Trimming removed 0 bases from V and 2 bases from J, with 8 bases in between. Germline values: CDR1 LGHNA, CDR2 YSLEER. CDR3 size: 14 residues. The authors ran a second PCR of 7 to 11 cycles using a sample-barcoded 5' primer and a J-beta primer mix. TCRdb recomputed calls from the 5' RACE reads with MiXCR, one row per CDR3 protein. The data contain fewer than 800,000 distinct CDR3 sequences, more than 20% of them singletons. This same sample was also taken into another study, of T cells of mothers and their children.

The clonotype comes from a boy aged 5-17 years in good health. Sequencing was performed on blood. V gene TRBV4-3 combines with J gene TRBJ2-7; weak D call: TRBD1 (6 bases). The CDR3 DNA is TGCGCCAGCAGCCAAGATTGGGGGCCCTACGAGCAGTACTTC. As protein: CASSQDWGPYEQYF.